The clone carrying this TCR beta chain was counted a few times. The entry originates in a study of beta chain features in type 1 diabetes. Germline V lookup: CDR1 KGHSH, CDR2 LQKENI. The length of the CDR3 is 14 residues. Isolated RNA was reverse transcribed in full, so expressed TCRB transcripts were sequenced. TCRdb's copy holds only in-frame clones and misses some; the assay was immunoSEQ multiplex PCR. The table records around 300,000 clones, about 8% of them present only once. The chain combines TRBV18 with TRBJ2-5; no clear D gene. TRBJ2-7 matches the DNA end more closely, so the J call is doubtful. This TCR derives from a woman aged 18-35 years in good health. What was sequenced was central memory CD4+ T cells from blood. The CDR3 coding sequence is TGTGCCAGCTCACCAAGCCAGGTGGACTACGAGCAGTACTTC. This gives the protein CASSPSQVDYEQYF.